The T cell receptor (beta chain) described here comes from a study of control samples from healthy donors and cancer patients. Clones were sequenced by immunoSEQ multiplex PCR, and TCRdb holds only the in-frame ones, with some missing. The sample carries 150,000 to 200,000 clones, 91% recorded once. Germline V CDR1 and CDR2: LGHDT, YNNKEL (reference sequence). The length of the CDR3 is 14 residues. Losses at the gene ends were 4 bases for V and 6 bases for J; bases not matched to a gene: 4. The clonotype was recovered from a woman aged 35 to 49 in good health. The chain recombines TRBV3-1 (or the pseudogene TRBV3-2) with TRBJ1-1, with 11 bases matching TRBD1. Sequencing was performed on blood. The CDR3 protein is CASSRGTGGAEAFF. The CDR3 nucleotides are TGTGCCAGCAGCCGGGGGACAGGGGGAGCTGAAGCTTTCTTT.